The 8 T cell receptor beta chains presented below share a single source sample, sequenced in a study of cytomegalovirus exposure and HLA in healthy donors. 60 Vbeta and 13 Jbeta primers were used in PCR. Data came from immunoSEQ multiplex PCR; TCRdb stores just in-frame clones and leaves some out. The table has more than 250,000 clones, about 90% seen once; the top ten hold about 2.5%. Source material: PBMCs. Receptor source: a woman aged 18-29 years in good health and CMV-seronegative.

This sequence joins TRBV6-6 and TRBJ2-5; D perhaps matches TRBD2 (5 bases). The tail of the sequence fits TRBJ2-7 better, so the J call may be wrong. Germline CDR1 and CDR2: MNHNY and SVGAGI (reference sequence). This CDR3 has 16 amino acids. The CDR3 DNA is TGTGCCAGCAGTTCCAACCCCCGGGGAAACACCTACGAGCAGTACTTC. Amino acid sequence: CASSSNPRGNTYEQYF.

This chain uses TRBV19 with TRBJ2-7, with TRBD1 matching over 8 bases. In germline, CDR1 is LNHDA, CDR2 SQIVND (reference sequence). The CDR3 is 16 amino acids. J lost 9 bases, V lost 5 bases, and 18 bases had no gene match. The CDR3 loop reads CASSPRPGQATLVQYF. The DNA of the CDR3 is TGTGCCAGTAGTCCAAGACCGGGACAGGCGACCCTCGTGCAGTACTTC.

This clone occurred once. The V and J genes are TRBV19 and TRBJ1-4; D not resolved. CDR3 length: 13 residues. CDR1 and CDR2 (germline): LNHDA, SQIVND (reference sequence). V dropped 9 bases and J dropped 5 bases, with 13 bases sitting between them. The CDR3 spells CASHGNTNEKLFF. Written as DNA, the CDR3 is TGTGCCAGCCACGGGAACACGAATGAAAAACTGTTTTTT.

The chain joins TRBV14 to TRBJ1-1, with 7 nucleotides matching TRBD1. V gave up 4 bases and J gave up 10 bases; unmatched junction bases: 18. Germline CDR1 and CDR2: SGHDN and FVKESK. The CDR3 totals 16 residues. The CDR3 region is CASSLRDSLSPGPAFF. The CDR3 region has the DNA TGTGCCAGCAGCCTCCGGGACAGCCTTAGCCCGGGGCCAGCTTTCTTT.

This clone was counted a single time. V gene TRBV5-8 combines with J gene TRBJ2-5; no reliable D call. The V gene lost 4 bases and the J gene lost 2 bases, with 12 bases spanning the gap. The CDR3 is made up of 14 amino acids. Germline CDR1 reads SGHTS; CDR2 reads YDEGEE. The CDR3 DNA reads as TGTGCCAGCAGCCTCTCGGGTAGTCAAGAGACCCAGTACTTC. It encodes CASSLSGSQETQYF. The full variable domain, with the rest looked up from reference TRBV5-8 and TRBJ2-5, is EAGVTQSPTHLIKTRGQQATLRCSPISGHTSVYWYQQALGLGLQFLLWYDEGEERNRGNFPPRFSGRQFPNYSSELNVNALELEDSALYLCASSLSGSQETQYFGPGTRLLVL.

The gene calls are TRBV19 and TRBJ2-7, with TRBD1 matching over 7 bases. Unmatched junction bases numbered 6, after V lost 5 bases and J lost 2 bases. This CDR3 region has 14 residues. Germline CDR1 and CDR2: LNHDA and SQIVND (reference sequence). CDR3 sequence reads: CASSLSTGTYEQYF. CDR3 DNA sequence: TGTGCCAGTAGTTTATCGACAGGGACCTACGAGCAGTACTTC.

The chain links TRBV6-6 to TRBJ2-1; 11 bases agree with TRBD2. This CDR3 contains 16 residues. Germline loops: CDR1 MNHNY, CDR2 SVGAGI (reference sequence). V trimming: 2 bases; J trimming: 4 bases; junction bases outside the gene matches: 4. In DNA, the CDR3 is TGTGCCAGCAGTTACATAGCGGGGGGGCCGTACAATGAGCAGTTCTTC. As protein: CASSYIAGGPYNEQFF.

The CDR3 protein is CASSSPIADRNTEAFF. The CDR3 nucleotides are TGCGCCAGCAGCTCCCCAATTGCGGACAGGAACACTGAAGCTTTCTTT. The J gene is TRBJ1-1, the V gene TRBV5-1, with TRBD1 as a possible D gene (6 bases). This CDR3 comprises 16 residues. V was cut by 3 bases and J by 1 base, with 16 bases left in between. Germline assignment: CDR1 SGHRS and CDR2 YFSETQ.